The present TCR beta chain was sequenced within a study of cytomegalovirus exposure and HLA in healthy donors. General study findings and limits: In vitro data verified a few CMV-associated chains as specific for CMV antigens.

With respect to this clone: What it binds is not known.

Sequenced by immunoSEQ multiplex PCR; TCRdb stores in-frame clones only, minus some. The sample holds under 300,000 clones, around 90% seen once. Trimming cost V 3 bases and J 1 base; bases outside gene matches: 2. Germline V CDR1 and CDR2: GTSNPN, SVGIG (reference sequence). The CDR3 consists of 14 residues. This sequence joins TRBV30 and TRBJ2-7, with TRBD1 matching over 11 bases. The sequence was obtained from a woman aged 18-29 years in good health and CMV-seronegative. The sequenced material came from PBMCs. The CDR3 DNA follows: TGTGCCTGGAGAGGGACAGGGGGGTCCTACGAGCAGTACTTC. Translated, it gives CAWRGTGGSYEQYF.